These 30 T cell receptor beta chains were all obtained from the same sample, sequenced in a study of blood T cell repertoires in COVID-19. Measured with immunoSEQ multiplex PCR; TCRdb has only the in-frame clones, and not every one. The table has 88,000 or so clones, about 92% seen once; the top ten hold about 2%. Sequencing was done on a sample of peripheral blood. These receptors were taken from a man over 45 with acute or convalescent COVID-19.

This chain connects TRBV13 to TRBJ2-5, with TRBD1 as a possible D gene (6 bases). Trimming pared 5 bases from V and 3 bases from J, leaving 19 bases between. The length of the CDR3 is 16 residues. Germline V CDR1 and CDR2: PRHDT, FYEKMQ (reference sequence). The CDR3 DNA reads TGTGCCAGCAGCCCGCCGGGACACGACCTAAAAGAGACCCAGTACTTC. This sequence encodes CASSPPGHDLKETQYF.

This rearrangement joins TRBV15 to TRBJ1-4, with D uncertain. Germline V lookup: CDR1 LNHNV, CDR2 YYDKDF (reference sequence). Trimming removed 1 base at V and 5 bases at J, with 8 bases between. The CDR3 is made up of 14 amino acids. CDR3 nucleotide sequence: TGTGCCACCAGCAGAGGTGGAGGGAATGAAAAACTGTTTTTT. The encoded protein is CATSRGGGNEKLFF.

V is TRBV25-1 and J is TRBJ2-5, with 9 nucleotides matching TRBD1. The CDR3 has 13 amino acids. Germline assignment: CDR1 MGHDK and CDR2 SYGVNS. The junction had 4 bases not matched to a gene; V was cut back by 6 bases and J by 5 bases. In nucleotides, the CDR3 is TGTGCCAGCAGCCGGACAGGGGTCGAGACCCAGTACTTC. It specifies CASSRTGVETQYF.

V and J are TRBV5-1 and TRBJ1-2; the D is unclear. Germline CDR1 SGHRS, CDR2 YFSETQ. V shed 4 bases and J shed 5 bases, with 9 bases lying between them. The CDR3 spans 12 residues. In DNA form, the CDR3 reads TGCGCCAGCAGCGACATCCAGTATGGCTACACCTTC. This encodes CASSDIQYGYTF.

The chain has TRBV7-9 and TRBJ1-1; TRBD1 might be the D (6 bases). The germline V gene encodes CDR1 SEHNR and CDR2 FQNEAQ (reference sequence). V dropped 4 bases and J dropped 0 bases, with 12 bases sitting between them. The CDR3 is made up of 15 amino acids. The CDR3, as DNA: TGTGCCAGCAGCTCCGGGGGGCACATGAACACTGAAGCTTTCTTT. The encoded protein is CASSSGGHMNTEAFF.

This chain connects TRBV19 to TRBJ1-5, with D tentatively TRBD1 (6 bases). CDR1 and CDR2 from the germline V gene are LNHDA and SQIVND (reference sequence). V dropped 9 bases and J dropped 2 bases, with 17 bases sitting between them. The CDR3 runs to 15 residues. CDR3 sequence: CASDLRGGGNQPQHF. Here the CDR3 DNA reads TGTGCCAGCGACCTCCGGGGGGGCGGCAATCAGCCCCAGCATTTT.

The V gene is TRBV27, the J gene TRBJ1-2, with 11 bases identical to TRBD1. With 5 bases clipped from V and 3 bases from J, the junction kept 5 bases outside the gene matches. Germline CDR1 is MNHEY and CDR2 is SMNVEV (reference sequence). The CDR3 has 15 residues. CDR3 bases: TGTGCCAGCAGTCCTTGGACAGGGGGCGACTATGGCTACACCTTC. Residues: CASSPWTGGDYGYTF.

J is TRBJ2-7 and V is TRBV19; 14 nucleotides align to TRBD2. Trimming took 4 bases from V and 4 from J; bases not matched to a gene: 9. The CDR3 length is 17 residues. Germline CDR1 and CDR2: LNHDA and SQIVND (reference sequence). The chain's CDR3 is CASSTGTSGSGVYEQYF. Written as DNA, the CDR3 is TGTGCCAGTAGTACCGGGACTAGCGGGAGCGGAGTTTACGAGCAGTACTTC.

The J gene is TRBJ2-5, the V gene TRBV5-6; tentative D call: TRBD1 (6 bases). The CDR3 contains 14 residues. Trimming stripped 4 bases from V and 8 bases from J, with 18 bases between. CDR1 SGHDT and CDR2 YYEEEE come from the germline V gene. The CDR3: CASSPGQLTGTQYF. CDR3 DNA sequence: TGTGCCAGCAGCCCCGGACAGCTTACTGGAACCCAGTACTTC. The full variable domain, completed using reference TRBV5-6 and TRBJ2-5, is DAGVTQSPTHLIKTRGQQVTLRCSPKSGHDTVSWYQQALGQGPQFIFQYYEEEERQRGNFPDRFSGHQFPNYSSELNVNALLLGDSALYLCASSPGQLTGTQYFGPGTRLLVL.

The CDR3 DNA reads as TGCGCCAGCAGCCAAGATGGGGGGGTTACTGAAGCTTTCTTT. Protein product: CASSQDGGVTEAFF. The chain has TRBV4-3 and TRBJ1-1, with D perhaps matching TRBD1 (5 bases). The germline gives CDR1 LGHNA, CDR2 YSLEER. V lost 0 bases to trimming and J lost 5 bases, with 10 bases between them. The CDR3 is made up of 14 amino acids.

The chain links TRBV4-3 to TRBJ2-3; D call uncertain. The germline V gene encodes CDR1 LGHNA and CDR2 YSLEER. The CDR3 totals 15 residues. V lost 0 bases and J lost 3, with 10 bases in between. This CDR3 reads CASSQDWAMTDTQYF. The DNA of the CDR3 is TGCGCCAGCAGCCAAGATTGGGCAATGACAGATACGCAGTATTTT.

This CDR3 is CASSYREGTEAFF. In DNA, the CDR3 is TGTGCCAGTAGTTACAGGGAGGGCACTGAAGCTTTCTTT. This chain connects TRBV19 to TRBJ1-1, with D possibly matching TRBD1 (6 bases). Deletions cut 5 bases from V and 4 bases from J, with 11 bases between. The CDR3 is 13 amino acids. Germline CDR1 reads LNHDA; CDR2 reads SQIVND (reference sequence).

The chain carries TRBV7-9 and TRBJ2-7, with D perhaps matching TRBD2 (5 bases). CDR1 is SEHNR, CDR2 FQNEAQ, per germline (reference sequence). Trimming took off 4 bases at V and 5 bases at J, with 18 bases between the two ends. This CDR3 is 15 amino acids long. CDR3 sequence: CASSSLGELGNEQYF. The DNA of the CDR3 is TGTGCCAGCAGCTCTCTCGGGGAGCTCGGCAACGAGCAGTACTTC.

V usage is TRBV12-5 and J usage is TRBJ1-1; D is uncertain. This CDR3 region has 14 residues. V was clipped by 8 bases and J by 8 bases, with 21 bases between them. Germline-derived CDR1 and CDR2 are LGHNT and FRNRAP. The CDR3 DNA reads TGTGCTAGTAGGCCGACTGGAAGGTTCTGGGAAGCTTTCTTT. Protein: CASRPTGRFWEAFF.

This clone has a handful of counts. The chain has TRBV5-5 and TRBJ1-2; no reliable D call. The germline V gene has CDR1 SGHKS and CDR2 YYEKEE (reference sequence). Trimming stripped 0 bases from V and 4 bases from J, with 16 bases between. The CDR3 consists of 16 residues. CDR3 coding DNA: TGTGCCAGCAGCTTGGCGGGAACCCCAATAACCTATGGCTACACCTTC. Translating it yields CASSLAGTPITYGYTF.

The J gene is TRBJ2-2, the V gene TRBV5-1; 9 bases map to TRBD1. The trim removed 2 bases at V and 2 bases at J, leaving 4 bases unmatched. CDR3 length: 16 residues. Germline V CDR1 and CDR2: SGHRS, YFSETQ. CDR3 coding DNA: TGCGCCAGCAGCTTTAGGGGACAGGGCAACACCGGGGAGCTGTTTTTT. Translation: CASSFRGQGNTGELFF.

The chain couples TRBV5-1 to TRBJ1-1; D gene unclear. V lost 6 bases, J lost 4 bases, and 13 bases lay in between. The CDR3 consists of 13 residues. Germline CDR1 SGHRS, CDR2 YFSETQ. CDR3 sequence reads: CASTGDGGTEAFF. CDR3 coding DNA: TGCGCCAGCACCGGAGACGGAGGCACTGAAGCTTTCTTT.

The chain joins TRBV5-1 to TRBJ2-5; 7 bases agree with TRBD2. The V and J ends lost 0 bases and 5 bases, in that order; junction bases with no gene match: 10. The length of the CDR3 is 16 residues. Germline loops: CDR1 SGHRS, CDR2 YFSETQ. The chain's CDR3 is CASSLAGTGREETQYF. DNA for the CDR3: TGCGCCAGCAGCTTGGCCGGGACGGGGAGGGAGGAGACCCAGTACTTC.

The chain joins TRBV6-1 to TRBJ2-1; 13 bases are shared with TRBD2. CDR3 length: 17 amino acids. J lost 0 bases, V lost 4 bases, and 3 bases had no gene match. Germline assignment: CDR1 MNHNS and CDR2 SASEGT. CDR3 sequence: CASSGRTSGSSYNEQFF. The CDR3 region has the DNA TGTGCCAGCAGTGGTAGGACTAGCGGGAGCTCCTACAATGAGCAGTTCTTC.

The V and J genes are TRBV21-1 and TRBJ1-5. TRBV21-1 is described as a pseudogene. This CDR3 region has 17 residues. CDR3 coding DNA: TGTGCCCAGCAAAACATGGCGGGGGCGAGGGGCAATCAGCCCCAGCATTTT. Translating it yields CAQQNMAGARGNQPQHF.

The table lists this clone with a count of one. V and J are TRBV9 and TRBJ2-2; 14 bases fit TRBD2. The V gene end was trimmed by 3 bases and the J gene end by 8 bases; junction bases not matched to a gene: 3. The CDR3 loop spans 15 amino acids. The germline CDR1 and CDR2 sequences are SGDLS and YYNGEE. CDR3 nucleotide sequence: TGTGCCAGCAGCGCCAGGACTAGCGGGAGGGGGGAGCTGTTTTTT. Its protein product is CASSARTSGRGELFF.

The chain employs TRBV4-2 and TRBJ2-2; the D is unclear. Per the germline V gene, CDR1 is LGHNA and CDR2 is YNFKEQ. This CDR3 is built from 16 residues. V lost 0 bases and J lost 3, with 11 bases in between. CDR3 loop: CASSQDADSHTGELFF. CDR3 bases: TGTGCCAGCAGCCAAGACGCCGACTCTCACACCGGGGAGCTGTTTTTT.

The CDR3, as DNA: TGTGCCAGCAGCCAAGACAGGGAGGAGAAAGCTTTCTTT. Its translation: CASSQDREEKAFF. The chain employs TRBV4-2 and TRBJ1-1; D may be TRBD1 (5 bases). This CDR3 comprises 13 residues. The ends were cut back, 0 bases at V and 9 bases at J, with 11 bases in the middle. Germline V gene lookup returns CDR1 LGHNA and CDR2 YNFKEQ.

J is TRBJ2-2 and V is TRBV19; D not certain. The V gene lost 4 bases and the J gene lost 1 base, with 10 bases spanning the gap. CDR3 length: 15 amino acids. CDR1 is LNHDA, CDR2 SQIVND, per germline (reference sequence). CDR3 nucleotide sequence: TGTGCCAGTAGTAATGGGCCGGAGAACACCGGGGAGCTGTTTTTT. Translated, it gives CASSNGPENTGELFF.

The CDR3, as DNA: TGCAGCGCGGCAGGGCCCATCTCCTACGAGCAGTACTTC. It translates to CSAAGPISYEQYF. The genes are TRBV29-1 and TRBJ2-7, with D possibly matching TRBD1 (5 bases). Between the trimmed V and J ends, which lost 7 bases and 0 bases, there was a span of 13 bases. The CDR3 runs to 13 residues. Germline-derived CDR1 and CDR2 are SQVTM and ANQGSEA.

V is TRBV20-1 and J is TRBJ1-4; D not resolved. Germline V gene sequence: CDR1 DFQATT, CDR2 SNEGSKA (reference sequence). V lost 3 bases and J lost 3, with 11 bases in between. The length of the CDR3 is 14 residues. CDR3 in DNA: TGCAGTGCTAGTGGTACAGAGCCTAATGAAAAACTGTTTTTT. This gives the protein CSASGTEPNEKLFF.

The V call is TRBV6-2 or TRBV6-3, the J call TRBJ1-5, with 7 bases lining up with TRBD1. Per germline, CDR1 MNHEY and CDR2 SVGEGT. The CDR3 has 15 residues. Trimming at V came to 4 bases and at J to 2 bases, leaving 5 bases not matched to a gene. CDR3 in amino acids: CASSSNDRGNQPQHF. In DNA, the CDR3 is TGTGCCAGCAGTTCCAACGACAGGGGCAATCAGCCCCAGCATTTT.

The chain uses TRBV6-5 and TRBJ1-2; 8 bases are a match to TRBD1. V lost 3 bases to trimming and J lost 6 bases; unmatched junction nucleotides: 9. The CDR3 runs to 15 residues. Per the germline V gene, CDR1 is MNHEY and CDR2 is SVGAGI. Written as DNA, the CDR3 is TGTGCCAGCAGTTATCAGGGGGCTACGGGGAATGGCTACACCTTC. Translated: CASSYQGATGNGYTF.

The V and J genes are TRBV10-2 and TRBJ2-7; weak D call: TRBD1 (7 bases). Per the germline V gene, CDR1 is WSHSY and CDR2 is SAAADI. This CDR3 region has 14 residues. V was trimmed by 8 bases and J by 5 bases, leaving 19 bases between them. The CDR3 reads CASSPTTGRNEQYF. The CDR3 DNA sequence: TGCGCCAGCTCCCCCACGACAGGGAGGAACGAGCAGTACTTC.

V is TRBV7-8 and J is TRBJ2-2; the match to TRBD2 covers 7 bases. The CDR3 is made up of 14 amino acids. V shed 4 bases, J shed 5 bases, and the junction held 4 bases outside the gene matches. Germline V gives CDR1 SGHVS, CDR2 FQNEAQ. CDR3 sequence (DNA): TGTGCCAGCAGCTCCGGACTAGTTACCGGGGAGCTGTTTTTT. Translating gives CASSSGLVTGELFF.